The 21 T cell receptor beta chains below come from one sample, sequenced in a study of CD8+CD57+ T cells in acquired aplastic anemia (dated by TCRdb to 2017 to 2018). Flow cytometry had shown CD8+CD57+ cell expansion in the patients selected for sequencing. TCRdb names Illumina HiSeq 2000 as the instrument used. TCR beta VDJ combination and CDR3 sequence profiling used genomic DNA as the template. TCRdb trimmed public reads at Q25 via fastp, called clones via MiXCR and kept in-frame beta chains. Rows are combined by CDR3 protein, so each entry shows the most common genes and DNA. The sample data list fewer than 80,000 distinct CDR3 sequences, and around 70% of these were observed just once. Of the sample, roughly 80% falls within the top ten clones. The specimen sequenced was sorted CD4+, CD8+, or CD8+CD57+ T cells (not recorded which) from PBMCs. All receptors derive from a human donor with aplastic anemia.

This chain uses TRBV19 with TRBJ2-7; 12 bases line up with TRBD1. Germline V CDR1 and CDR2: LNHDA, SQIVND (reference sequence). Trimming at V came to 6 bases and at J to 5 bases, leaving 8 bases not matched to a gene. The CDR3 has 15 residues. DNA for the CDR3: TGTGCCAGTAGAGCAAAGGGACAGGGGGCCCACGAGCAGTACTTC. The encoded protein is CASRAKGQGAHEQYF.

Regarding this clonotype: At one boundary the junction diverges from the germline segment, which might be a read error. The chain has TRBV15 and TRBJ2-5; weak D call: TRBD2 (5 bases). Germline assignment: CDR1 LNHNV and CDR2 YYDKDF (reference sequence). The CDR3 runs to 13 residues. The CDR3 DNA is TGTGCCACCAGCAATGTGGGCTGGGAGACCCAGCACTTC. Protein sequence: CATSNVGWETQHF.

This clonotype is a singleton in its sample. CDR3 sequence: CASTNYEQYF. CDR3 DNA: TGCGCCAGCACCAACTACGAGCAGTACTTC. The chain couples TRBV10-1 to TRBJ2-7, with D hard to call. The CDR3 runs 10 residues. Trimming shortened V by 7 bases and J by 3 bases, and 4 bases separated the two germline ends. Germline loops: CDR1 WNHNN, CDR2 SYGVQD (reference sequence).

This clonotype was counted a single time. J is TRBJ2-3 and V is TRBV24-1; D is unclear. The CDR3 is 17 residues long. V was clipped by 0 bases and J by 1 base, with 13 bases between them. CDR1 is KGHDR, CDR2 SFDVKD, per germline. The CDR3: CATSDLLLASGTDTQYF. CDR3 in DNA: TGTGCCACCAGTGATTTGCTTTTGGCTAGTGGCACAGATACGCAGTATTTT.

The rearrangement uses TRBV11-1 and TRBJ1-6, with D possibly TRBD1 on 6 matching bases. V lost 4 bases, J lost 7 bases, and 14 bases lay in between. CDR3 length: 15 amino acids. From germline, CDR1 is SGHAT and CDR2 FQDESV (reference sequence). The CDR3 nucleotides read TGTGCCAGCAGCTCCCTTCGGACAGAAAATTCACCCCTCCACTTT. Translated: CASSSLRTENSPLHF.

Concerning this clonotype itself: At one end the junction does not follow the germline gene, possibly because of a read error. The rearrangement joins TRBV2 to TRBJ1-1, with D unclear. The CDR3 runs 14 residues. CDR1 and CDR2 from the germline V gene are SNHLY and FYNNEI. CDR3 coding DNA: TGTGCCAGCAGGCCGGAGTACGGGAACGCTGAAGCTTTCTTT. It codes for CASRPEYGNAEAFF.

CDR3 amino acids: CASSERAVWTDTQYF. The CDR3 DNA reads as TGTGCCAGCAGTGAAAGGGCAGTCTGGACAGATACGCAGTATTTT. The chain joins TRBV2 to TRBJ2-3; D ambiguous. V dropped 2 bases and J dropped 3 bases, with 12 bases sitting between them. Germline CDR1 reads SNHLY; CDR2 reads FYNNEI. This CDR3 spans 15 amino acids.

The chain employs TRBV24-1 and TRBJ2-7; the D gene is possibly TRBD2 (6 bases). Looked up from germline, CDR1 is KGHDR and CDR2 is SFDVKD. The CDR3 has 13 amino acids. The V and J ends lost 5 bases and 2 bases respectively, with 9 bases between them. CDR3 in amino acids: CATSGPGAYEQYF. DNA for the CDR3: TGTGCCACCAGTGGTCCGGGGGCCTACGAGCAGTACTTC.

On this clonotype: Its ends do not fully match the called genes, so a read error is possible. The J gene is TRBJ2-7, the V gene TRBV10-1; D possibly corresponds to TRBD1 (6 bases). Germline V lookup: CDR1 WNHNN, CDR2 SYGVQD (reference sequence). CDR3 length: 15 amino acids. The CDR3 nucleotides read TGTGCCAGCAGTTACTTAACAGGGCCATCCTACGAGCAGTACTTC. It translates to CASSYLTGPSYEQYF.

V and J are TRBV15 and TRBJ2-5; 15 nucleotides agree with TRBD2. Trimming cost V 5 bases and J 4 bases; bases outside gene matches: 5. CDR1 is LNHNV, CDR2 YYDKDF, per germline (reference sequence). The CDR3 sequence is 16 residues long. The CDR3 loop reads CATSARTSGGAETQYF. For the CDR3, the DNA is TGTGCCACCAGCGCACGGACTAGCGGGGGGGCAGAGACCCAGTACTTC. The whole variable domain, remainder taken from reference TRBV15 and TRBJ2-5, is DAMVIQNPRYQVTQFGKPVTLSCSQTLNHNVMYWYQQKSSQAPKLLFHYYDKDFNNEADTPDNFQSRRPNTSFCFLDIRSPGLGDTAMYLCATSARTSGGAETQYFGPGTRLLVL.

V is TRBV19 and J is TRBJ2-7; unclear D gene. The germline V and J ends were trimmed by 5 bases and 5 bases, with 13 bases remaining between them. Per germline, CDR1 LNHDA and CDR2 SQIVND (reference sequence). The CDR3 is 13 residues long. The CDR3 DNA reads as TGTGCCAGTAGTCCCTTGGGGTATCACGAGCAGTACTTC. Encoded protein: CASSPLGYHEQYF.

The chain employs TRBV20-1 and TRBJ1-2; 9 bases are shared with TRBD1. Per germline, CDR1 DFQATT and CDR2 SNEGSKA (reference sequence). The CDR3 sequence is 15 residues long. V shed 5 bases and J 4 bases; nucleotides not matched to a gene: 11. CDR3 residues: CSALSGQGGGYGYTF. Here the CDR3 DNA reads TGCAGTGCTCTATCGGGACAGGGAGGAGGCTATGGCTACACCTTC.

CDR3 amino acids: CASSSLTSGRIETQYF. The CDR3 DNA sequence: TGTGCCAGCAGTTCGTTGACTAGCGGGAGAATAGAGACCCAGTACTTC. The V and J genes are TRBV12-3 or TRBV12-4 and TRBJ2-5, with 12 bases fitting TRBD2. The CDR3 spans 16 residues. V was pared by 4 bases and J by 4 bases, with 7 bases of the junction left unmatched.

CDR3 amino acids: CASSDSTGGPDTQYF. In DNA, the CDR3 is TGTGCCAGCAGTGACTCGACGGGGGGGCCAGATACGCAGTATTTT. The chain employs TRBV6-4 and TRBJ2-3, with TRBD2 matching 8 bases. With V trimmed by 0 bases and J by 4 bases, 3 bases remained unmatched. Germline CDR1 MRHNA, CDR2 SNTAGT. The CDR3 has 15 residues.

The sample holds a few counts of this clonotype. The V and J genes are TRBV2 and TRBJ1-1; TRBD1 is a possible D gene (5 bases). With 7 bases removed from V and 1 base from J, the gap between germline ends came to 25 bases. This CDR3 contains 18 residues. The V gene's germline CDR1 is SNHLY and CDR2 FYNNEI. CDR3 nucleotide sequence: TGTGCCAGCAACACTCGCAGGGTTGTAGTGGGAAAGAACACTGAAGCTTTCTTT. This encodes CASNTRRVVVGKNTEAFF.

The rearrangement uses TRBV5-1 and TRBJ2-3, with TRBD2 matching over 8 bases. Per germline, CDR1 SGHRS and CDR2 YFSETQ. This CDR3 region has 16 residues. Trimming cost V 6 bases and J 0 bases; bases outside gene matches: 9. The CDR3 spells CASNSGSSLSTDTQYF. As DNA, the CDR3 is TGCGCCAGCAACAGCGGGAGTTCGCTAAGCACAGATACGCAGTATTTT.

This rearrangement joins TRBV2 to TRBJ2-7, with D unresolved. Germline lookup yields CDR1 SNHLY and CDR2 FYNNEI. The CDR3 has 11 amino acids. V was cut by 3 bases and J by 5 bases, with 5 bases left in between. This CDR3 is CASSEANEQYF. CDR3 bases: TGTGCCAGCAGTGAGGCCAACGAGCAGTACTTC.

This chain uses TRBV10-3 with TRBJ2-2; TRBD2 matches 7 bases. Germline CDR1 is ENHRY and CDR2 is SYGVKD. The CDR3 loop spans 16 amino acids. V lost 11 bases and J lost 3; bases outside the gene matches: 15. The CDR3 region has the DNA TGTGCCGCCACTCGGCAGTCGGGAGGAGACACCGGGGAGCTGTTTTTT. It yields the protein CAATRQSGGDTGELFF.

The chain is built from TRBV30 and TRBJ2-7, with D perhaps TRBD1 (5 bases). This CDR3 contains 13 residues. Germline V gives CDR1 GTSNPN, CDR2 SVGIG (reference sequence). The germline V and J ends were trimmed by 0 bases and 6 bases, with 12 bases remaining between them. The CDR3 protein is CAWSVSGPVEQYF. The DNA of the CDR3 is TGTGCCTGGAGTGTTTCAGGGCCAGTCGAGCAGTACTTC.

CDR3 loop: CASSDATSYEQYF. CDR3 bases: TGTGCCAGCAGCGATGCAACCTCCTACGAGCAGTACTTC. The chain carries TRBV2 and TRBJ2-7; D remains ambiguous. V was cut by 6 bases and J by 0 bases, with 9 bases left in between. CDR1 SNHLY and CDR2 FYNNEI come from the germline V gene. This CDR3 region has 13 residues.

The table lists this clonotype with a count of one. The chain carries TRBV15 and TRBJ1-1; 9 bases agree with TRBD1. With 4 bases clipped from V and 9 bases from J, the junction kept 9 bases outside the gene matches. The V gene's germline CDR1 is LNHNV and CDR2 YYDKDF (reference sequence). This CDR3 is 14 amino acids long. This CDR3 is CATSTRGTGRQAFF. DNA of the CDR3: TGTGCCACCAGCACCAGAGGGACAGGGCGGCAAGCTTTCTTT.